This TCR beta chain was identified during a study of blood T cell repertoires in COVID-19. The ends lost 5 bases at V and 7 bases at J; junction bases unmatched: 6. Germline lookup yields CDR1 SGHAT and CDR2 FQDESV (reference sequence). The CDR3 is made up of 15 amino acids. TCRdb keeps only in-frame clones here, not all; method: immunoSEQ multiplex PCR. The data show around 190,000 clones, with about 83% seen just once and about 5.6% held by the top ten. The clonotype was recovered from a man aged 35-49 years with acute COVID-19. Sequencing input: PBMCs or T cells enriched from blood (not recorded which). The rearrangement links TRBV11-1 to TRBJ2-7; 15 bases agree with TRBD2. The CDR3 coding sequence is TGTGCCAGCAGCCAAGGACTAGCGGGAGGGGATGAGCAGTACTTC. Translating gives CASSQGLAGGDEQYF.